The entry below describes one T cell receptor (beta chain). This CDR3 has 13 residues. Deletions cut 1 base from V and 3 bases from J, with 7 bases between. Germline lookup yields CDR1 SGHTA and CDR2 FQGNSA. The sample originates from a study of ipilimumab plus nivolumab after autologous stem cell transplantation. The overall study: A median of about eight nivolumab and 5 ipilimumab doses were given. Both relapsed and primary refractory DLBCL were included.

The assay was immunoSEQ multiplex PCR, and TCRdb's table has in-frame clones only and misses some. Of 84,000 or so clones listed, 83% are singletons. Patients got ipilimumab 1 mg/kg beginning 14 to 28 days post-transplant. The sample in question was PBMCs, obtained in a trial of ipilimumab plus nivolumab as post-transplant consolidation. The V gene is TRBV7-2, the J gene TRBJ2-7; D is perhaps TRBD1 or TRBD2 (5 bases each). This clonotype was obtained from a male donor with diffuse large B-cell lymphoma. The CDR3 nucleotides read TGTGCCAGCAGCTTAGTGAGGGGCTACGAGCAGTACTTC. Translation gives CASSLVRGYEQYF.